This T cell receptor (beta chain) originates from a study of cytomegalovirus exposure and HLA in healthy donors. The CDR3 is 13 residues long. V dropped 4 bases and J dropped 4 bases, with 12 bases sitting between them. Per germline, CDR1 SGHRS and CDR2 YFSETQ. Sequenced by immunoSEQ multiplex PCR; TCRdb stores in-frame clones only, minus some. The table lists 140,000 or so clones, roughly nine tenths of them singletons. The sequenced material came from PBMCs. This receptor was obtained from a woman aged 18-29 years in good health and CMV-seropositive. The V call is TRBV5-1, the J call TRBJ2-7; D is possibly TRBD1 (6 bases). The DNA of the CDR3 is TGCGCCAGCAGCGCAGAAACAGGGTACGAGCAGTACTTC. It translates to CASSAETGYEQYF. Combining the CDR3 with reference TRBV5-1 and TRBJ2-7 gives the whole variable domain KAGVTQTPRYLIKTRGQQVTLSCSPISGHRSVSWYQQTPGQGLQFLFEYFSETQRNKGNFPGRFSGRQFSNSRSEMNVSTLELGDSALYLCASSAETGYEQYFGPGTRLTVT.